The source of this T cell receptor (beta chain) is a study of blood T cell repertoires in COVID-19. Study-wide background: Sites in the United States, Italy and Spain provided acute and convalescent COVID-19 samples. PBMCs, B-cell-depleted T cells, or T cells provided the cDNA or gDNA that made up the material.

Patients of the Seattle cohort, enrolled during active infection, were followed longitudinally. In the original processing: The assay estimated nucleated cells by amplifying reference gene primers. Some clones are missing from TCRdb's copy, which holds only in-frame ones; the method was immunoSEQ multiplex PCR. That table gives V, J and clone size, and the DNA gave D and trimming. Of about 69,000 clones in the sample, 70% to 85% were seen once. This TCR came from a man aged 50 or older with COVID-19, enrolled during active disease. The specimen was peripheral blood.

The CDR3 region is CSASGAGAYEQYF. The CDR3 nucleotides read TGCAGTGCTAGTGGAGCGGGGGCCTACGAGCAGTACTTC. The rearrangement joins TRBV20-1 to TRBJ2-7, with TRBD2 matching 8 bases. Germline CDR1 DFQATT, CDR2 SNEGSKA (reference sequence). The CDR3 is made up of 13 amino acids. V was pared by 3 bases and J by 2 bases, with 3 bases of the junction left unmatched.